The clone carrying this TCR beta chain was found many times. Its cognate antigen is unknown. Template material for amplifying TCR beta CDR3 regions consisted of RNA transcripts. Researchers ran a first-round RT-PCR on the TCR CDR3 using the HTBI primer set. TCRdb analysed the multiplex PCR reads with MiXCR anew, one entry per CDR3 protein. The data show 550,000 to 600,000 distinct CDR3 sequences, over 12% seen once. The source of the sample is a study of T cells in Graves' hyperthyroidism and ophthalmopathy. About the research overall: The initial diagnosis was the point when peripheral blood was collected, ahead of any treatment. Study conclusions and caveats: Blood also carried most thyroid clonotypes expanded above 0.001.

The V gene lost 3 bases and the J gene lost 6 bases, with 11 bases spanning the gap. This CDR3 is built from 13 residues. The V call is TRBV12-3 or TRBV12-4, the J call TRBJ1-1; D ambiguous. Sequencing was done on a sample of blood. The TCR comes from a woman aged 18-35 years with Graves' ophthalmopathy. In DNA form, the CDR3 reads TGTGCCAGCAGTTTTGATTTCCCGGCTGAAGCTTTCTTT. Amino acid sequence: CASSFDFPAEAFF.